This T cell receptor (beta chain) was found in a study of T cell repertoires in cytomegalovirus infection. Notes on the study in general: Pooled public TCR beta family frequency picked out CMV carriers with the relevant HLA. What dominated the ex vivo response were HLA-C-restricted CMV-specific TCR beta clonotypes.

The sample holds a few counts of this clonotype. Antigen: not known. The CDR3 spans 14 residues. Per germline, CDR1 MNHEY and CDR2 SMNVEV (reference sequence). The V segment lost 4 bases and the J segment 4 bases; nucleotides outside the gene matches: 7. TCRdb redid the calling of the reads with MiXCR, one entry per CDR3 protein. The table lists roughly 69,000 distinct CDR3 sequences, 20% to 25% of them singletons. The receptor's source is a human donor in good health (CMV status not recorded). Some clones in this sample may be carry-over from other donors' samples. The sample was CD8+ T cells from cultured PBMCs, taken from culture after CMV antigen stimulation. The genes are TRBV27 and TRBJ2-7, with TRBD1 identical over 7 bases. CDR3 sequence reads: CASSSRGFRYEQYF. The CDR3 coding sequence is TGTGCCAGCAGTTCCAGGGGGTTTCGATACGAGCAGTACTTC.